The rows below give T cell receptor beta chains drawn from one sample of a study of regulatory and conventional T cells in RAG deficiency. The protocol was immunoSEQ multiplex PCR, while the TCRdb copy is restricted to in-frame clones and leaves out a portion. The sample lists more than 7,500 clones, about 93% occurring once. The sample was CD4+ effector T cells sorted from blood. These receptors all come from a human donor with RAG deficiency presenting as severe combined immunodeficiency. CDR3s include the opening cysteine and the closing phenylalanine or tryptophan. Fields, in order: J gene, D gene, V gene, clone size, CDR3 DNA, CDR3 protein. The D gene is left open where the match is weak. Clone size is stated in some rows and not others, as once, few, many or a class when expanded.

j_gene: TRBJ2-2; d_gene: TRBD1; v_gene: TRBV5-1; abundance: .; CDR3nt: TGCGCCAGCAGCTTGGGCGACAGGGTTGGCACCGGGGAGCTGTTTTTT; CDR3aa: CASSLGDRVGTGELFF
j_gene: TRBJ2-5; d_gene: .; v_gene: TRBV27; abundance: .; CDR3nt: TGTGCCAGCAGTTTCCCTCAGGGCTGGGAGACCCAGTACTTC; CDR3aa: CASSFPQGWETQYF
j_gene: TRBJ2-3; d_gene: .; v_gene: TRBV7-2; abundance: .; CDR3nt: TGTGCCAGCAGCTTAGGATCCGAGGGATGGAATACGCAGTATTTT; CDR3aa: CASSLGSEGWNTQYF
j_gene: TRBJ2-2; d_gene: .; v_gene: TRBV9; abundance: once; CDR3nt: TGTGCCAGCAGCGTAGGTTTGGCAGGCGGATACACCGGGGAGCTGTTTTTT; CDR3aa: CASSVGLAGGYTGELFF
j_gene: TRBJ2-6; d_gene: .; v_gene: TRBV11-2; abundance: .; CDR3nt: TGTGCCAGCAGCTTAGCGCAGTCAGGGGCCAACGTCCTGACTTTC; CDR3aa: CASSLAQSGANVLTF
j_gene: TRBJ2-2; d_gene: .; v_gene: TRBV5-1; abundance: .; CDR3nt: TGCGCCAGCAGCTTAGGGCCAGGGAGTCCCGGGGAGCTGTTTTTT; CDR3aa: CASSLGPGSPGELFF
j_gene: TRBJ2-5; d_gene: .; v_gene: TRBV7-3; abundance: .; CDR3nt: TGTGCCAGCAGCTTACAACCGCTCCAAGAGACCCAGTACTTC; CDR3aa: CASSLQPLQETQYF
j_gene: TRBJ2-1; d_gene: .; v_gene: TRBV5-1; abundance: .; CDR3nt: TGCGCCAGCAGCACGGACGGCAATGAGCAGTTCTTC; CDR3aa: CASSTDGNEQFF
j_gene: TRBJ2-5; d_gene: TRBD2; v_gene: TRBV10-3; abundance: .; CDR3nt: TGTGCCATCAGTTTAGCTGGGACTAGCGGACAAGAGACCCAGTACTTC; CDR3aa: CAISLAGTSGQETQYF
j_gene: TRBJ2-5; d_gene: .; v_gene: TRBV4-3; abundance: once; CDR3nt: TGCGCCAGCAGCCAAGATTTAAGTGTCTTAGGGACCCAGTACTTC; CDR3aa: CASSQDLSVLGTQYF
j_gene: TRBJ2-5; d_gene: .; v_gene: TRBV15; abundance: .; CDR3nt: TGTGCCACCAGTAGGAACCCCGGGTCGGAGACACAGTACTTC; CDR3aa: CATSRNPGSETQYF
j_gene: TRBJ2-5; d_gene: .; v_gene: TRBV4-3; abundance: .; CDR3nt: TGCGCCAGCAGCCAAGATGTGGAGGGAGAGACCCAGTACTTC; CDR3aa: CASSQDVEGETQYF
j_gene: TRBJ2-2; d_gene: TRBD1; v_gene: TRBV10-3; abundance: .; CDR3nt: TGTGCCATGTACAGGGGTACCGGGGAGCTGTTTTTT; CDR3aa: CAMYRGTGELFF
j_gene: TRBJ2-6; d_gene: TRBD1; v_gene: TRBV6-1; abundance: .; CDR3nt: TGTGCCAGCATGGTCAGGGGGCTAGGGGCCAACGTCCTGACTTTC; CDR3aa: CASMVRGLGANVLTF
j_gene: TRBJ2-3; d_gene: .; v_gene: TRBV7-9; abundance: .; CDR3nt: TGTGCCAGCAGCTTAGTAGAAGCTACGCAGTATTTT; CDR3aa: CASSLVEATQYF
j_gene: TRBJ2-2; d_gene: .; v_gene: TRBV10-3; abundance: .; CDR3nt: TGTGCCATCAGCCGACAGGGAGGGACCGGGGAGCTGTTTTTT; CDR3aa: CAISRQGGTGELFF
j_gene: TRBJ2-5; d_gene: TRBD1; v_gene: TRBV7-2; abundance: .; CDR3nt: TGTGCCAGCAGCCCCCACAGAATGACAGGGAAAGAGACCCAGTACTTC; CDR3aa: CASSPHRMTGKETQYF
j_gene: TRBJ2-7; d_gene: .; v_gene: TRBV5-1; abundance: once; CDR3nt: TGCGCCAGCAGCTTGGGGCAGGCAAACTACGAGCAGTACTTC; CDR3aa: CASSLGQANYEQYF
j_gene: TRBJ2-2; d_gene: .; v_gene: TRBV6-1; abundance: .; CDR3nt: TGTGCCAGCAGGAGCCGGGCGGGCCCCGGGGAGCTGTTTTTT; CDR3aa: CASRSRAGPGELFF